A single sample gave rise to the 20 T cell receptor beta chains below, sequenced in a study of response to subunit inactivated influenza vaccine. TCRdb reprocessed the RT-PCR reads via MiXCR and lists one record per CDR3 protein. The sample lists around 760,000 distinct CDR3 sequences, approximately 15% occurring once. The material was PBMCs from blood, obtained around two weeks before vaccination. The receptors derive from a man over 45 who received an inactivated influenza vaccine.

This clonotype was seen a few times. The J gene is TRBJ1-1, the V gene TRBV7-8; D uncertain. V was trimmed by 4 bases and J by 3 bases, leaving 15 bases between them. This CDR3 spans 15 amino acids. Per germline, CDR1 SGHVS and CDR2 FQNEAQ. The DNA of the CDR3 is TGTGCCAGCAGCTACGAACCAAGTAGGGACACTGAAGCTTTCTTT. As protein: CASSYEPSRDTEAFF.

The chain recombines TRBV29-1 with TRBJ2-3; 10 positions agree with TRBD1. Trimming removed 6 bases from V and 5 bases from J; junction bases left unmatched: 8. The CDR3 totals 14 residues. Germline V gene data show CDR1 as SQVTM and CDR2 as ANQGSEA. The CDR3 spells CSVLDRGRVDTQYF. For the CDR3, the DNA is TGCAGCGTCCTCGACAGGGGGCGCGTAGATACGCAGTATTTT.

This clonotype has a handful of counts. This chain uses TRBV19 with TRBJ1-5; D is possibly TRBD1 (5 bases). Germline V gene data show CDR1 as LNHDA and CDR2 as SQIVND (reference sequence). The CDR3 runs 16 residues. Trimming took off 7 bases at V and 3 bases at J, with 19 bases between the two ends. The CDR3 sequence: CASMGLQELSNQPQHF. The DNA of the CDR3 is TGTGCCAGTATGGGGCTACAGGAGTTGTCCAATCAGCCCCAGCATTTT.

The table lists this clonotype with many counts. This chain connects TRBV12-3 or TRBV12-4 to TRBJ2-1, with D uncertain. This CDR3 is 11 amino acids long. V gave up 7 bases and J gave up 5 bases, with 6 bases separating them. The CDR3, as DNA: TGTGCCAGCACTAACAACAATGAGCAGTTCTTC. This gives the protein CASTNNNEQFF.

This clonotype has ten or more counts. This chain joins TRBV9 and TRBJ2-3; TRBD2 aligns across 11 bases. This CDR3 is 17 amino acids long. V shed 0 bases and J 6 bases; nucleotides not matched to a gene: 9. Germline CDR1 and CDR2: SGDLS and YYNGEE. The CDR3 loop reads CASSVDPASGGRDTQYF. CDR3 in DNA: TGTGCCAGCAGCGTAGATCCGGCTAGCGGGGGGCGTGATACGCAGTATTTT.

This clonotype has only a few counts. The chain links TRBV6-1 to TRBJ2-2; TRBD2 agrees at 11 bases. This CDR3 has 15 amino acids. V lost 6 bases, J lost 7 bases, and 7 bases stayed unmatched. Germline V gene data show CDR1 as MNHNS and CDR2 as SASEGT. CDR3 coding DNA: TGTGCCAGCAGCTCTATAGCGGGGGGGCTCGGGGAGCTGTTTTTT. As protein: CASSSIAGGLGELFF.

J is TRBJ2-5 and V is TRBV29-1, with a weak D call TRBD2 (5 bases). Germline loops: CDR1 SQVTM, CDR2 ANQGSEA. The length of the CDR3 is 14 residues. Trimming took off 7 bases at V and 5 bases at J, with 20 bases between the two ends. The CDR3 region is CSAAPTERGETQYF. The CDR3 nucleotides read TGCAGCGCCGCCCCCACAGAGCGCGGGGAGACCCAGTACTTC. Using reference TRBV29-1 and TRBJ2-5 for the parts outside the CDR3, the full variable domain is SAVISQKPSRDICQRGTSLTIQCQVDSQVTMMFWYRQQPGQSLTLIATANQGSEATYESGFVIDKFPISRPNLTFSTLTVSNMSPEDSSIYLCSAAPTERGETQYFGPGTRLLVL.

This clonotype was counted a few times. The chain carries TRBV12-3 or TRBV12-4 and TRBJ2-5; 7 positions match TRBD1. The J segment lost 3 bases and the V segment lost 5 bases, leaving 6 bases of the junction unmatched. This CDR3 comprises 14 residues. In DNA form, the CDR3 reads TGTGCCAGCAGTACCCCGGGACAGAAAGAGACCCAGTACTTC. Protein sequence: CASSTPGQKETQYF.

The chain has TRBV18 and TRBJ1-5; no firm D call. V was shortened by 2 bases and J by 1 base, with 6 bases between the two germline ends. Per the germline V gene, CDR1 is KGHSH and CDR2 is LQKENI. CDR3 size: 14 residues. CDR3 in DNA: TGTGCCAGCTCACCAGGATGGAGCAATCAGCCCCAGCATTTT. Protein: CASSPGWSNQPQHF.

In its sample, this clonotype was seen many times. This chain joins TRBV27 and TRBJ2-1, with TRBD2 identical over 10 bases. Germline trimming cut 3 bases from V and 7 bases from J; bases unmatched to any gene: 6. The CDR3 runs 15 residues. CDR1 MNHEY and CDR2 SMNVEV come from the germline V gene (reference sequence). The CDR3 DNA follows: TGTGCCAGCAGTTTCGAGCGGGGGGGATGGAATGAGCAGTTCTTC. Amino acids: CASSFERGGWNEQFF.

In its sample, this clonotype was seen a few times. The chain uses TRBV30 and TRBJ1-4, with unresolved D. Germline values: CDR1 GTSNPN, CDR2 SVGIG (reference sequence). This CDR3 spans 13 amino acids. Trimming left V 2 bases short and J 3 bases short, with 7 bases between. The CDR3 coding sequence is TGTGCCTGGAGTTGGGCAGCTAATGAAAAACTGTTTTTT. It specifies CAWSWAANEKLFF.

V and J are TRBV6-2 or TRBV6-3 and TRBJ2-2; D gene uncertain. The V end was cut by 0 bases, the J end by 7 bases, with 9 bases between. The V gene's germline CDR1 is MNHEY and CDR2 SVGEGT. The CDR3 length is 14 residues. The CDR3: CASSYSITGGELFF. The CDR3 DNA follows: TGTGCCAGCAGTTACTCGATCACGGGCGGGGAGCTGTTTTTT.

There are a few counts of this clonotype. The chain combines TRBV7-9 with TRBJ2-3; perhaps TRBD1 as D (5 bases). V was trimmed by 8 bases and J by 5 bases, leaving 8 bases between them. This CDR3 contains 11 residues. Germline loops: CDR1 SEHNR, CDR2 FQNEAQ (reference sequence). The CDR3 protein is CASQGVDTQYF. CDR3 nucleotide sequence: TGTGCCAGCCAGGGTGTAGATACGCAGTATTTT.

This clonotype was recorded a few times. The rearrangement links TRBV11-2 to TRBJ1-3; 7 bases align to TRBD1. J gave up 1 base and V 5 bases, and 14 bases lay outside the gene matches. Germline V gene data show CDR1 as SGHAT and CDR2 as FQNNGV. This CDR3 comprises 18 residues. CDR3 in DNA: TGTGCCAGCAGCCGGTGGGGGTCACAGGGGAGATCTGGAAACACCATATATTTT. Translating it yields CASSRWGSQGRSGNTIYF.

In this sample, this clonotype turned up a few times. V usage is TRBV5-5 and J usage is TRBJ2-1; 12 positions agree with TRBD2. Germline V gene data show CDR1 as SGHKS and CDR2 as YYEKEE (reference sequence). This CDR3 has 18 amino acids. V lost 5 bases and J lost 3; bases outside the gene matches: 12. CDR3 in amino acids: CASRRRGGLAGHYNEQFF. The CDR3 region has the DNA TGTGCCAGCAGAAGGAGGGGGGGACTAGCGGGCCACTACAATGAGCAGTTCTTC. Looking up the rest from reference TRBV5-5 and TRBJ2-1 gives the full variable domain: DAGVTQSPTHLIKTRGQQVTLRCSPISGHKSVSWYQQVLGQGPQFIFQYYEKEERGRGNFPDRFSARQFPNYSSELNVNALLLGDSALYLCASRRRGGLAGHYNEQFFGPGTRLTVL.

Of note for this clonotype: The missing conserved phenylalanine or tryptophan at the end of this CDR3 makes a read error likely. This chain uses TRBV5-1 with TRBJ2-1; 8 nucleotides align to TRBD2. Germline V gives CDR1 SGHRS, CDR2 YFSETQ. Trimming cost V 4 bases and J 5 bases; bases outside gene matches: 8. CDR3 length equals 15 residues. CDR3 residues: CASSPIIGGDNEQFS. The CDR3 nucleotides read TGCGCCAGCAGCCCAATTATCGGGGGGGACAATGAGCAGTTCTCC.

The chain carries TRBV7-2 and TRBJ2-2; D unclear. V lost 4 bases, J lost 2 bases, and 8 bases lay in between. This CDR3 comprises 14 residues. Germline V gives CDR1 SGHTA, CDR2 FQGNSA. The CDR3 loop is CASSSDQNTGELFF. The CDR3 DNA reads TGTGCCAGCAGCTCTGACCAAAACACCGGGGAGCTGTTTTTT. Variable domain in full (rest from reference TRBV7-2 and TRBJ2-2): GAGVSQSPSNKVTEKGKDVELRCDPISGHTALYWYRQSLGQGLEFLIYFQGNSAPDKSGLPSDRFSAERTGGSVSTLTIQRTQQEDSAVYLCASSSDQNTGELFFGEGSRLTVL.

As DNA, the CDR3 is TGTGCCAAGGGAGGGACAGGGGGCGCTGGGGCCAACGTCCTGACTTTC. This encodes CAKGGTGGAGANVLTF. The chain carries TRBV2 and TRBJ2-6, with 12 bases matching TRBD1. Germline assignment: CDR1 SNHLY and CDR2 FYNNEI. The CDR3 length is 16 residues. Trimming at V came to 10 bases and at J to 2 bases, leaving 6 bases not matched to a gene. Drawing the rest from reference TRBV2 and TRBJ2-6, the complete variable domain is EPEVTQTPSHQVTQMGQEVILRCVPISNHLYFYWYRQILGQKVEFLVSFYNNEISEKSEIFDDQFSVERPDGSNFTLKIRSTKLEDSAMYFCAKGGTGGAGANVLTFGAGSRLTVL.

This clonotype occurred a few times. The CDR3 sequence: CASSQSRGGLYSPLHF. In DNA form, the CDR3 reads TGTGCCAGCAGTCAAAGCAGGGGAGGCCTTTATTCACCCCTCCACTTT. The V gene is TRBV6-2 or TRBV6-3, the J gene TRBJ1-6; tentatively, D is TRBD1 (6 bases). The CDR3 loop spans 16 amino acids. Trimming took 5 bases from V and 8 from J, leaving 19 bases between them. Per the germline V gene, CDR1 is MNHEY and CDR2 is SVGEGT.

The gene calls are TRBV28 and TRBJ2-5, with no clear D. Trimming cost V 7 bases and J 2 bases, with 11 bases left between them. Germline V lookup: CDR1 MDHEN, CDR2 SYDVKM. This CDR3 has 13 residues. CDR3 sequence (DNA): TGTGCCAGCACCTTCAGAAGGCAAGAGACCCAGTACTTC. Its translation is CASTFRRQETQYF.